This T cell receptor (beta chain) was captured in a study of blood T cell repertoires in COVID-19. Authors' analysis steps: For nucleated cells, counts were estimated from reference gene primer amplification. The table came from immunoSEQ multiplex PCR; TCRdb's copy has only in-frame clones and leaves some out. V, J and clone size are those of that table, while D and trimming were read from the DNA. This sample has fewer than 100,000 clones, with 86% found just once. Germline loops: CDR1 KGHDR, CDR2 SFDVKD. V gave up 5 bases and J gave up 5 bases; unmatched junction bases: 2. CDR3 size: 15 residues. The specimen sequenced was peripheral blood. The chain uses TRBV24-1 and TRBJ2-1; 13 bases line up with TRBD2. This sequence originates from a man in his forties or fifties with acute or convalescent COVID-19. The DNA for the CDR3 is TGTGCCACCAGTGCGGGACTAGCGGGGAACAATGAGCAGTTCTTC. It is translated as CATSAGLAGNNEQFF.